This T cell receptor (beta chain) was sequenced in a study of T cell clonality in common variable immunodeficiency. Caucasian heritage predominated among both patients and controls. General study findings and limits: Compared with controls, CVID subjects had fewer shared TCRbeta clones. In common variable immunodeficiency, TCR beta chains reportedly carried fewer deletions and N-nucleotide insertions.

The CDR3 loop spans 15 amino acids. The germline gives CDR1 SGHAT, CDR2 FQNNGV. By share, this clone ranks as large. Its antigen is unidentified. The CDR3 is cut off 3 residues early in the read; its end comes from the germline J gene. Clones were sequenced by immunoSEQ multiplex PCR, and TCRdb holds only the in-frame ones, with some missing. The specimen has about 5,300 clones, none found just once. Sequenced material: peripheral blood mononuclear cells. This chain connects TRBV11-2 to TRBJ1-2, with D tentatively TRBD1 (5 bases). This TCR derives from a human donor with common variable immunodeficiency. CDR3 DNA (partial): TGTGCCAGCAGCTTAGATCGTCAGGGCCCCTGGGAC. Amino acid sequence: CASSLDRQGPWD. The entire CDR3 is CASSLDRQGPWDYTF.